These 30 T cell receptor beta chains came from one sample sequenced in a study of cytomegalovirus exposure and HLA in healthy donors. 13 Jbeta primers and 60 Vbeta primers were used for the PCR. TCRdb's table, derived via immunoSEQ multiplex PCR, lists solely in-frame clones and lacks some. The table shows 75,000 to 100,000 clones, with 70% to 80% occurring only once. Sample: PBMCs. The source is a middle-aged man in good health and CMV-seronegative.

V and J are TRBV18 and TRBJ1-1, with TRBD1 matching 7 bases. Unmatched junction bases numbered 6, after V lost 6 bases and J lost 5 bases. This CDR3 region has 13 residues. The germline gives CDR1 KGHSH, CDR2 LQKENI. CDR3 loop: CASSQSGGTEAFF. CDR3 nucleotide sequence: TGTGCCAGCTCCCAATCAGGGGGAACTGAAGCTTTCTTT.

This CDR3 is CASSETGTVDQPQHF. The CDR3, as DNA: TGTGCCAGCAGTGAAACCGGGACAGTGGATCAGCCCCAGCATTTT. The chain combines TRBV2 with TRBJ1-5; 7 nucleotides line up with TRBD1. The CDR3 spans 15 residues. The germline V gene has CDR1 SNHLY and CDR2 FYNNEI. The V and J ends lost 2 bases and 5 bases, in that order; junction bases with no gene match: 6.

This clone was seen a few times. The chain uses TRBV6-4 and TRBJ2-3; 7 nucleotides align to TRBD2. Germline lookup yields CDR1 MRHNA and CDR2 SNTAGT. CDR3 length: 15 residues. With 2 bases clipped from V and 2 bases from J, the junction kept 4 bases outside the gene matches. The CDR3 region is CASSDGAGDTDTQYF. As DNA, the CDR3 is TGTGCCAGCAGTGACGGTGCGGGAGACACAGATACGCAGTATTTT.

DNA for the CDR3: TGTGCCAGTAGTATGGTGGACAGGGGTTTTCAGCCCCAGCATTTT. Encoded protein: CASSMVDRGFQPQHF. The chain recombines TRBV19 with TRBJ1-5; 9 nucleotides align to TRBD1. Trimming removed 3 bases from V and 6 bases from J; junction bases left unmatched: 6. This CDR3 is built from 15 residues. CDR1 is LNHDA and CDR2 is SQIVND in the germline V gene (reference sequence).

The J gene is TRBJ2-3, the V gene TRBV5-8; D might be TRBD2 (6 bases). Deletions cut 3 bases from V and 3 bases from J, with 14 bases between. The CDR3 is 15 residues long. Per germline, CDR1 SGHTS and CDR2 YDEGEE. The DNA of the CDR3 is TGTGCCAGCAGCTCAGGACTACGGGGAACAGATACGCAGTATTTT. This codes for CASSSGLRGTDTQYF.

The CDR3, as DNA: TGCGCCAGCAGTTTCTCATTAGATTCACCCCTCCACTTT. Amino acid sequence: CASSFSLDSPLHF. The chain has TRBV5-1 and TRBJ1-6; D is undetermined. With 5 bases removed from V and 8 bases from J, the gap between germline ends came to 11 bases. CDR3 length: 13 amino acids. Germline lookup yields CDR1 SGHRS and CDR2 YFSETQ.

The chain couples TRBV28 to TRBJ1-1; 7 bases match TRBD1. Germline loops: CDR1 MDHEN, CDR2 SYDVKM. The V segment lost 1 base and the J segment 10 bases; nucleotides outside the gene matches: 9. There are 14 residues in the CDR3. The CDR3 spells CASSLSAGAGGAFF. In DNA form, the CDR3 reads TGTGCCAGCAGTTTATCAGCAGGAGCAGGGGGAGCTTTCTTT.

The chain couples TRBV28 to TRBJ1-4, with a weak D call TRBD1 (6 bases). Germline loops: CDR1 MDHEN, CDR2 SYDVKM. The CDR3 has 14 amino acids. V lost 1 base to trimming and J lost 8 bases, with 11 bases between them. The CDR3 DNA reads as TGTGCCAGCAGTTTATCCGGACAGACCGAAAAACTGTTTTTT. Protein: CASSLSGQTEKLFF. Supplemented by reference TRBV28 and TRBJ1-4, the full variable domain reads DVKVTQSSRYLVKRTGEKVFLECVQDMDHENMFWYRQDPGLGLRLIYFSYDVKMKEKGDIPEGYSVSREKKERFSLILESASTNQTSMYLCASSLSGQTEKLFFGSGTQLSVL.

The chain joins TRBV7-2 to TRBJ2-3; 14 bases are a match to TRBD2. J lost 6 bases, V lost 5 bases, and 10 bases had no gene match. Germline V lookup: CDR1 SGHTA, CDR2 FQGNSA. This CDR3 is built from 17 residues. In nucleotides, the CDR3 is TGTGCCAGCAGCCCGACTAGCGGGAGGGCCGGTAGGGATACGCAGTATTTT. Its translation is CASSPTSGRAGRDTQYF.

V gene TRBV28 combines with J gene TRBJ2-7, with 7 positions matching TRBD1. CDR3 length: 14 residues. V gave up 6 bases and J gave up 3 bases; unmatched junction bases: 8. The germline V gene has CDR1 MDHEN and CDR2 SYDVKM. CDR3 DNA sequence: TGTGCCAGCAGACTCACAGGGGCTAGCTACGAGCAGTACTTC. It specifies CASRLTGASYEQYF.

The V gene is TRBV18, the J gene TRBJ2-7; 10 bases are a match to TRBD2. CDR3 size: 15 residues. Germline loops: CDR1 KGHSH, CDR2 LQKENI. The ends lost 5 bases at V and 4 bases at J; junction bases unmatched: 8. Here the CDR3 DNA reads TGTGCCAGCTCAATAGCGGGGGGAAGGGAGTACGAGCAGTACTTC. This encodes CASSIAGGREYEQYF.

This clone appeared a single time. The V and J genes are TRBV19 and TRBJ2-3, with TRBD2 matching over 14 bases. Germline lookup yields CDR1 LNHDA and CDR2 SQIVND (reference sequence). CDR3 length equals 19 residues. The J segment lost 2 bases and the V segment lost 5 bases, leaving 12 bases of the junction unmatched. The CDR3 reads CASSLSPGTSGSDTDTQYF. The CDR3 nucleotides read TGTGCCAGTAGTCTAAGTCCCGGGACTAGCGGGAGTGACACAGATACGCAGTATTTT.

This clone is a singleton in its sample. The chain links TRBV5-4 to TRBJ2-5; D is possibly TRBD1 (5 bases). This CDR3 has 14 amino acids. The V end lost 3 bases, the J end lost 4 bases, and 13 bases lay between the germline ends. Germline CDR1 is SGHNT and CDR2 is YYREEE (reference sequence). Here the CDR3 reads CASSSDIRAETQYF. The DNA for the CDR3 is TGTGCCAGCAGCTCAGACATCAGGGCAGAGACCCAGTACTTC.

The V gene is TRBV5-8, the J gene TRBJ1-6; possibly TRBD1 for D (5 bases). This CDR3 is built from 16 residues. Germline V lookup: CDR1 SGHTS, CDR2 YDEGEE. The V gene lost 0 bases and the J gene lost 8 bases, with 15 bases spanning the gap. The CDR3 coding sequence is TGTGCCAGCAGCTTGGTCGCCGCGACAGTCTATTCACCCCTCCACTTT. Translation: CASSLVAATVYSPLHF.

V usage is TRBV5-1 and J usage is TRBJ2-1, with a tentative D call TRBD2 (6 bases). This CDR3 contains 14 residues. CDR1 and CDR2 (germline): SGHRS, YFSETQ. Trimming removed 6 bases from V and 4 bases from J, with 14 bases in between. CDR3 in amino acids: CASTSGGGYNEQFF. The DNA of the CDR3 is TGCGCCAGCACCTCCGGGGGTGGTTACAATGAGCAGTTCTTC.

The DNA for the CDR3 is TGCAGCGTCCCGATCAGTGGGGGGACGCAGTATTTT. Translating it yields CSVPISGGTQYF. V and J are TRBV29-1 and TRBJ2-3, with D maybe TRBD2 (6 bases). Trimming removed 6 bases at V and 9 bases at J, with 16 bases between. The length of the CDR3 is 12 residues. CDR1 is SQVTM, CDR2 ANQGSEA, per germline.

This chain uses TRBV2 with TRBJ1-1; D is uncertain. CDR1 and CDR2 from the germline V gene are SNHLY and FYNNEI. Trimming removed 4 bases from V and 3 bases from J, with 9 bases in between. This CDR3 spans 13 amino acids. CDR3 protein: CASSGQEDTEAFF. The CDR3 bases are TGTGCCAGCAGTGGTCAGGAGGACACTGAAGCTTTCTTT.

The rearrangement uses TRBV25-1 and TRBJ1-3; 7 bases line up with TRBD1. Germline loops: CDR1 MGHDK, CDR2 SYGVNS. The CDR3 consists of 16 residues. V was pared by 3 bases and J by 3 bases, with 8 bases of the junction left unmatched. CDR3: CASSDPRGEGGNTIYF. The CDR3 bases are TGTGCCAGCAGTGACCCCAGGGGGGAAGGTGGAAACACCATATATTTT.

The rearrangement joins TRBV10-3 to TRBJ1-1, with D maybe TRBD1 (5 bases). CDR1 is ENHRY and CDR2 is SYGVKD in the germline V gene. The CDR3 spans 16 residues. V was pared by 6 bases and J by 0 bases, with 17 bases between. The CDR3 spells CAIRNGHGLMNTEAFF. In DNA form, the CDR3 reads TGTGCCATCAGAAACGGACATGGGCTTATGAACACTGAAGCTTTCTTT.

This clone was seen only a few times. The DNA of the CDR3 is TGTGCCAGCAGCTATTATCAGGGGTTACTGTTTTTT. This sequence encodes CASSYYQGLLFF. The V and J genes are TRBV7-9 and TRBJ1-4, with a weak D call TRBD1 (6 bases). V was trimmed by 4 bases and J by 13 bases, leaving 13 bases between them. CDR3 length: 12 residues. Germline CDR1 SEHNR, CDR2 FQNEAQ (reference sequence).

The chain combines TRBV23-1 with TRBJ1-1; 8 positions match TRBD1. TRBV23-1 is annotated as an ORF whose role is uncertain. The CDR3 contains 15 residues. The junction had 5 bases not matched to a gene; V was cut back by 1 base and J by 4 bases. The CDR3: CASSQFGQGSTEAFF. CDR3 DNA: TGCGCCAGCAGTCAATTTGGACAGGGAAGCACTGAAGCTTTCTTT.

The CDR3, as DNA: TGTGCCAGCTCCGTGATCCGGGTACAGGAGCAAGAGACCCAGTACTTC. It specifies CASSVIRVQEQETQYF. The V and J genes are TRBV18 and TRBJ2-5, with a tentative D call TRBD1 (5 bases). V lost 6 bases to trimming and J lost 2 bases, with 19 bases between them. The CDR3 contains 16 residues. The germline V gene has CDR1 KGHSH and CDR2 LQKENI. Full variable domain (rest looked up from reference TRBV18 and TRBJ2-5): NAGVMQNPRHLVRRRGQEARLRCSPMKGHSHVYWYRQLPEEGLKFMVYLQKENIIDESGMPKERFSAEFPKEGPSILRIQQVVRGDSAAYFCASSVIRVQEQETQYFGPGTRLLVL.

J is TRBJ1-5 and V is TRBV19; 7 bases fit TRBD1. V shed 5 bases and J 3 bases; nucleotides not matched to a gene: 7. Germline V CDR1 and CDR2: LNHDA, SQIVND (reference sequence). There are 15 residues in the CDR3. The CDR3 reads CASSAGQTNNQPQHF. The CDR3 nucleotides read TGTGCCAGTAGTGCGGGACAGACGAACAATCAGCCCCAGCATTTT.

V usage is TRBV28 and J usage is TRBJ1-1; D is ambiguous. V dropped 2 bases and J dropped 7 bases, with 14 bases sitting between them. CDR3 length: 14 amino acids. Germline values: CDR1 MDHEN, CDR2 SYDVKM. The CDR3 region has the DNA TGTGCCAGCAGTTTAACATACCATACAATTGAAGCTTTCTTT. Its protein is CASSLTYHTIEAFF.

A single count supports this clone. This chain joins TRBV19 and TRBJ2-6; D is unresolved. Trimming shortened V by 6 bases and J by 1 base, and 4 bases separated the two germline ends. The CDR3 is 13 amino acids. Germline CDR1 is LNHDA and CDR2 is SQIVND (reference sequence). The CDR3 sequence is CASSGSGANVLTF. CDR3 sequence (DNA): TGTGCCAGTAGCGGGTCTGGGGCCAACGTCCTGACTTTC.

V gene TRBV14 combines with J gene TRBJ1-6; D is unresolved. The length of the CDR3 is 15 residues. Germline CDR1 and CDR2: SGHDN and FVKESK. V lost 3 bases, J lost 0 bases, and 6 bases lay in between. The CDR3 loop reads CASSHPSSYNSPLHF. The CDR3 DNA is TGTGCCAGCAGCCACCCTAGCTCCTATAATTCACCCCTCCACTTT.

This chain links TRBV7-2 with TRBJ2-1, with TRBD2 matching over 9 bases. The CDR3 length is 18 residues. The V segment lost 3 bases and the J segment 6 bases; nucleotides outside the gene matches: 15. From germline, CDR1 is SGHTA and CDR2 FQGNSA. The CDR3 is CASSFFGLASGKGNEQFF. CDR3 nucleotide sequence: TGTGCCAGCAGCTTTTTTGGTTTAGCTAGCGGGAAGGGCAATGAGCAGTTCTTC.

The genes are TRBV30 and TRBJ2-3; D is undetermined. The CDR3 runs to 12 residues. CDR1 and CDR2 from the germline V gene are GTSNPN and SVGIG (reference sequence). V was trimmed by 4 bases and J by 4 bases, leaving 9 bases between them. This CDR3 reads CAWNRGPDTQYF. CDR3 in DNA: TGTGCCTGGAATCGCGGCCCAGATACGCAGTATTTT.

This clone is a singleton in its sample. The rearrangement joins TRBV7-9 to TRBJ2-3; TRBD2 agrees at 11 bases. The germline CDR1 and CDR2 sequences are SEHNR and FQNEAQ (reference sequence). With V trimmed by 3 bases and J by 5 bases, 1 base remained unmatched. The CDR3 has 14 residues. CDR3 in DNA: TGTGCCAGCAGCTTCACTAGCGGGAGAGATACGCAGTATTTT. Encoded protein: CASSFTSGRDTQYF.

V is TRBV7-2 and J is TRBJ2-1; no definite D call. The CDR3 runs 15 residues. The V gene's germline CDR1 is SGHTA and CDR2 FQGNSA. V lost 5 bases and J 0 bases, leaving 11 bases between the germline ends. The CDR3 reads CASSPSSDSYNEQFF. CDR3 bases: TGTGCCAGCAGCCCCTCCAGCGACTCCTACAATGAGCAGTTCTTC. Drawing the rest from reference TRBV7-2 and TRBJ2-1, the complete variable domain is GAGVSQSPSNKVTEKGKDVELRCDPISGHTALYWYRQSLGQGLEFLIYFQGNSAPDKSGLPSDRFSAERTGGSVSTLTIQRTQQEDSAVYLCASSPSSDSYNEQFFGPGTRLTVL.